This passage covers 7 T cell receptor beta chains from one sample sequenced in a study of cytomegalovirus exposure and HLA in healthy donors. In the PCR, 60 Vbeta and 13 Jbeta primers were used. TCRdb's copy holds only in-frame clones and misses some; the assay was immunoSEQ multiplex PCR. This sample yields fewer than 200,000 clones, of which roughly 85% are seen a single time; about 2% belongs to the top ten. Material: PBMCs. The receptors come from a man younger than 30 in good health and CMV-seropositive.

This CDR3 is CASSLAQVSPYEQYF. CDR3 nucleotides: TGTGCCAGCAGCTTAGCGCAGGTCAGCCCTTACGAGCAGTACTTC. V usage is TRBV7-2 and J usage is TRBJ2-7, with unresolved D. The CDR3 is 15 residues long. CDR1 is SGHTA and CDR2 is FQGNSA in the germline V gene. V lost 0 bases and J lost 4, with 13 bases in between.

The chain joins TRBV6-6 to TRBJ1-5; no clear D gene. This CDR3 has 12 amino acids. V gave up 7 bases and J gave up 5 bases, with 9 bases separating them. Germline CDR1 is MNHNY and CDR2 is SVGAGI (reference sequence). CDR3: CASTYGDQPQHF. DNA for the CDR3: TGTGCCAGCACCTACGGGGATCAGCCCCAGCATTTT.

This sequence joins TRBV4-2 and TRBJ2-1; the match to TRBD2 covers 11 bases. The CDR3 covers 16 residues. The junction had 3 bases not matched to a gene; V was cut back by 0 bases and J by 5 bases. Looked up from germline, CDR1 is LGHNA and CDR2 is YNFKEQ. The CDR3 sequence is CASSQETSGVNNEQFF. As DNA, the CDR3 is TGTGCCAGCAGCCAAGAGACTAGCGGGGTCAACAATGAGCAGTTCTTC.

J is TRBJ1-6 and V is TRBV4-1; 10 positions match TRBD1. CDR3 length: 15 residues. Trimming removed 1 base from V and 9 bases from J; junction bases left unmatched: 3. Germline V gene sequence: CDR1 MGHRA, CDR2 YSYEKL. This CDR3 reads CASSQGTGGSSPLHF. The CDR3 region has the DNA TGCGCCAGCAGCCAAGGGACAGGGGGAAGTTCACCCCTCCACTTT.

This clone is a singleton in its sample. The CDR3 DNA reads as TGTGCCAGCAGTTCCCCAGCGGGGGGATCCCGATTCTACGAGCAGTACTTC. It specifies CASSSPAGGSRFYEQYF. The rearrangement uses TRBV27 and TRBJ2-7; 9 positions agree with TRBD2. The trim removed 4 bases at V and 3 bases at J, leaving 13 bases unmatched. Per germline, CDR1 MNHEY and CDR2 SMNVEV (reference sequence). The CDR3 has 17 residues.

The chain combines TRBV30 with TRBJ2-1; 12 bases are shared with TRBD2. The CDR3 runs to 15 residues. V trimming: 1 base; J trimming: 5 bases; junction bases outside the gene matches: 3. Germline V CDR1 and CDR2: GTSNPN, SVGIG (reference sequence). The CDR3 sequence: CAWSGLAGVDNEQFF. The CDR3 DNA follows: TGTGCCTGGAGTGGACTAGCGGGGGTCGACAATGAGCAGTTCTTC.

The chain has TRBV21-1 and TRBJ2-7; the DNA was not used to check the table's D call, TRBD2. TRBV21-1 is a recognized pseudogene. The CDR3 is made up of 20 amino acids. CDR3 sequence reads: CASSKEGERGGTLILGGQYF. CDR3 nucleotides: TGTGCCAGCAGCAAAGAAGGAGAGCGGGGAGGGACTCTGATTTTAGGCGGGCAGTACTTC.